A single count supports the clone carrying this TCR beta chain. The antigen remains undetermined. The sample is drawn from a study of immune evolution from preneoplasia to lung adenocarcinoma. General study findings and limits: Top clone frequencies peaked in normal lung, apparently declining through invasive adenocarcinoma.

TCRdb keeps only in-frame clones here, not all; method: immunoSEQ multiplex PCR. This sample has about 9,500 clones; nearly 90% occur once, and the top ten carry 2.3%. The V gene lost 0 bases and the J gene lost 6 bases, with 5 bases spanning the gap. The length of the CDR3 is 12 residues. Germline values: CDR1 MNHNS, CDR2 SASEGT. Specimen: FFPE invasive lung adenocarcinoma tissue. The V and J genes are TRBV6-1 and TRBJ2-5; D gene ambiguous. This TCR derives from a person aged 70 to 85 with invasive lung adenocarcinoma. CDR3 DNA sequence: TGTGCCAGCAGTGAAGCGGATAAGACCCAGTACTTC. It is translated as CASSEADKTQYF.